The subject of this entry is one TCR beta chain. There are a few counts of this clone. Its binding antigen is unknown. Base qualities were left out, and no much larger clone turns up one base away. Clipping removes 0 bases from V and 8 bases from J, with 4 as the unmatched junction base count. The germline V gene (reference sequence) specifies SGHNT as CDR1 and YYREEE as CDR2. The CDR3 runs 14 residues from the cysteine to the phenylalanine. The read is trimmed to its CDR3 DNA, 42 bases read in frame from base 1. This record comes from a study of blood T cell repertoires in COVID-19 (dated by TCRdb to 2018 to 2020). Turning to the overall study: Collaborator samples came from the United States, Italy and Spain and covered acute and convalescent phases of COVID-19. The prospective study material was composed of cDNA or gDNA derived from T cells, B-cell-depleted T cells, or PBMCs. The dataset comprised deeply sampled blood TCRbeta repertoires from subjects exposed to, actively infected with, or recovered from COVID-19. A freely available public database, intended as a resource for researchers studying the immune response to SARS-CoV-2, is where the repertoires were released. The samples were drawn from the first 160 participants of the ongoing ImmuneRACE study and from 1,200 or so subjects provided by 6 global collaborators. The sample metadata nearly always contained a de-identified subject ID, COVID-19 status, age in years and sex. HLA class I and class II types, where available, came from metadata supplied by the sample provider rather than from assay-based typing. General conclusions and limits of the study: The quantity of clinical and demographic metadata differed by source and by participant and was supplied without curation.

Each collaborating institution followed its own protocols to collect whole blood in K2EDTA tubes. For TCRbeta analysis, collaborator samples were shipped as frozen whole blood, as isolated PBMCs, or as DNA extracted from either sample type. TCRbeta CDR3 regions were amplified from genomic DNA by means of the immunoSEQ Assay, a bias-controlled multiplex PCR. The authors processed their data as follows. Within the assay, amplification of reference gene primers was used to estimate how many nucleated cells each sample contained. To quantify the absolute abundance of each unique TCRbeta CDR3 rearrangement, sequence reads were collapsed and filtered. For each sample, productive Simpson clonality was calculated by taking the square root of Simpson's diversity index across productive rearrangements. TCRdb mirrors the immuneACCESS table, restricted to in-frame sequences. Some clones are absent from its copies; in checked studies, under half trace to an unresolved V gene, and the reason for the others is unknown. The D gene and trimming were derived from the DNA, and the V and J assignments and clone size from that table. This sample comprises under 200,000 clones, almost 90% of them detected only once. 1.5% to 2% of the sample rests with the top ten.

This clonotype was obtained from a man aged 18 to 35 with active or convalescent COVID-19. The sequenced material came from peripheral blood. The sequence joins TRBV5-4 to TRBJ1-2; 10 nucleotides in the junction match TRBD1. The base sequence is TGTGCCAGCAGCTTGGCCCGGACAGGGGGAGGCTACACCTTC. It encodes CASSLARTGGGYTF.